Here is one T cell receptor beta chain with its context. Its antigen is not identified. This entry comes from a study of OX40 agonist ivuxolimab in advanced cancers. Background on the study: Three partial responders included one hepatocellular carcinoma patient and two cutaneous melanoma patients.

Produced via immunoSEQ multiplex PCR; TCRdb's table is partial and in-frame only. Of 28,000 or so clones in the sample, approximately 80% were seen once. Whole-study results and caveats: Near-lowest levels of clonal expansion characterized partial responders at 0.1-3.0 mg/kg.

CDR1 and CDR2 from the germline V gene are SGDLS and YYNGEE. The CDR3 has 14 amino acids. Trimming took off 2 bases at V and 5 bases at J, with 14 bases between the two ends. This rearrangement joins TRBV9 to TRBJ2-7; perhaps TRBD2 as D (6 bases). The source material was CD4+ or CD8+ T cells sorted from blood, sampled in a trial of the OX40 agonist ivuxolimab. This receptor was obtained from an adult with an advanced solid tumor such as melanoma, head and neck, liver or kidney cancer. The CDR3 spells CASSVGTSSDEQYF. The CDR3 DNA is TGTGCCAGCAGCGTGGGAACTAGCAGCGACGAGCAGTACTTC.